The 18 T cell receptor beta chains below come from one sample, sequenced in a study of OX40 agonist ivuxolimab in advanced cancers. Using immunoSEQ multiplex PCR, the repertoire was profiled, and TCRdb retains in-frame clones only, with some absent. The top ten clones hold roughly 1.1% of a sample with around 140,000 clones, over 75% of them seen once. Sequencing was performed on CD4+ or CD8+ T cells sorted from blood, taken in a trial of the OX40 agonist ivuxolimab. Source of these receptors: an adult with an advanced solid tumor such as melanoma, head and neck, liver or kidney cancer.

This chain joins TRBV12-5 and TRBJ2-2; D perhaps matches TRBD1 (5 bases). Trimming shortened V by 9 bases and J by 5 bases, and 7 bases separated the two germline ends. The CDR3 covers 11 residues. CDR1 and CDR2 from the germline V gene are LGHNT and FRNRAP. The CDR3 sequence is CASRVTGELFF. CDR3 DNA: TGTGCTAGCAGGGTAACCGGGGAGCTGTTTTTT.

This rearrangement joins TRBV28 to TRBJ1-3; no clear D gene. Germline V gene lookup returns CDR1 MDHEN and CDR2 SYDVKM. This CDR3 has 17 residues. V lost 2 bases and J 1 base, leaving 15 bases between the germline ends. CDR3 nucleotides: TGTGCCAGCAGTTTAAGTTCGTGGGCTACGTCTGGAAACACCATATATTTT. It is translated as CASSLSSWATSGNTIYF. Supplemented by reference TRBV28 and TRBJ1-3, the full variable domain reads DVKVTQSSRYLVKRTGEKVFLECVQDMDHENMFWYRQDPGLGLRLIYFSYDVKMKEKGDIPEGYSVSREKKERFSLILESASTNQTSMYLCASSLSSWATSGNTIYFGEGSWLTVV.

The genes are TRBV7-9 and TRBJ1-5, with 10 bases lining up with TRBD1. Germline V lookup: CDR1 SEHNR, CDR2 FQNEAQ (reference sequence). The CDR3 runs to 15 residues. V was pared by 8 bases and J by 5 bases, with 9 bases of the junction left unmatched. For the CDR3, the DNA is TGTGCCAGCGCGGAGACAGGGGGCTTTGATCAGCCCCAGCATTTT. Protein product: CASAETGGFDQPQHF.

This clone appeared a few times. The chain employs TRBV9 and TRBJ1-1; the match to TRBD1 covers 8 bases. J gave up 1 base and V 0 bases, and 2 bases lay outside the gene matches. CDR3 length equals 15 residues. The germline V gene encodes CDR1 SGDLS and CDR2 YYNGEE. The CDR3 here is CASSVDGTGNTEAFF. The CDR3 bases are TGTGCCAGCAGCGTAGACGGGACAGGGAACACTGAAGCTTTCTTT.

The chain combines TRBV7-8 with TRBJ2-5; tentative D call: TRBD1 (5 bases). The V end lost 3 bases, the J end lost 5 bases, and 10 bases lay between the germline ends. The CDR3 runs to 13 residues. Germline CDR1 is SGHVS and CDR2 is FQNEAQ. The CDR3 region has the DNA TGTGCCAGCAGCTTCGTCAGGGTCGAGACCCAGTACTTC. The encoded protein is CASSFVRVETQYF.

The rearrangement joins TRBV25-1 to TRBJ1-3; TRBD1 aligns across 9 bases. From germline, CDR1 is MGHDK and CDR2 SYGVNS. This CDR3 region has 15 residues. V lost 2 bases and J lost 2; bases outside the gene matches: 1. CDR3 amino acids: CASSEGQGPGNTIYF. CDR3 coding DNA: TGTGCCAGCAGTGAAGGACAGGGGCCTGGAAACACCATATATTTT.

The chain couples TRBV28 to TRBJ2-7; 12 bases line up with TRBD1. Germline loops: CDR1 MDHEN, CDR2 SYDVKM. Unmatched junction bases numbered 10, after V lost 9 bases and J lost 1 base. This CDR3 is built from 16 residues. For the CDR3, the DNA is TGTGCCAGTTCGGGACAGGGGGCGCCGCCTTCCTACGAGCAGTACTTC. Translating gives CASSGQGAPPSYEQYF. Together with reference TRBV28 and TRBJ2-7, the CDR3 gives the full variable domain: DVKVTQSSRYLVKRTGEKVFLECVQDMDHENMFWYRQDPGLGLRLIYFSYDVKMKEKGDIPEGYSVSREKKERFSLILESASTNQTSMYLCASSGQGAPPSYEQYFGPGTRLTVT.

V gene TRBV7-3 combines with J gene TRBJ2-2; a possible D gene is TRBD2 (6 bases). The germline gives CDR1 SGHTA, CDR2 FQGTGA. There are 15 residues in the CDR3. V was pared by 6 bases and J by 1 base, with 12 bases between. CDR3 in amino acids: CASRQYGGNTGELFF. The CDR3, as DNA: TGTGCCAGCAGACAGTACGGGGGGAACACCGGGGAGCTGTTTTTT.

V usage is TRBV28 and J usage is TRBJ2-7, with D uncertain. This CDR3 is 10 amino acids long. Per the germline V gene, CDR1 is MDHEN and CDR2 is SYDVKM. The V end lost 6 bases, the J end lost 4 bases, and 4 bases lay between the germline ends. The CDR3 nucleotides are TGTGCCAGCAGCCAGTACGAGCAGTACTTC. Translated: CASSQYEQYF. Variable domain in full (rest from reference TRBV28 and TRBJ2-7): DVKVTQSSRYLVKRTGEKVFLECVQDMDHENMFWYRQDPGLGLRLIYFSYDVKMKEKGDIPEGYSVSREKKERFSLILESASTNQTSMYLCASSQYEQYFGPGTRLTVT.

This clone was seen once. The chain employs TRBV27 and TRBJ1-2; 8 bases line up with TRBD1. Germline V CDR1 and CDR2: MNHEY, SMNVEV (reference sequence). Trimming removed 5 bases from V and 4 bases from J; junction bases left unmatched: 6. This CDR3 comprises 14 residues. The CDR3 bases are TGTGCCAGCAGTCGTGACAGGGGCCTCTATGGCTACACCTTC. Encoded protein: CASSRDRGLYGYTF.

The chain has TRBV9 and TRBJ2-7; 7 bases align to TRBD1. Trimming took 0 bases from V and 6 from J; bases not matched to a gene: 6. The CDR3 is 14 amino acids. Germline V gene lookup returns CDR1 SGDLS and CDR2 YYNGEE. CDR3 residues: CASSVDVGGREQYF. In DNA, the CDR3 is TGTGCCAGCAGCGTAGACGTAGGGGGCCGCGAGCAGTACTTC.

The rearrangement joins TRBV28 to TRBJ1-1, with D unclear. The CDR3 spans 12 residues. Per the germline V gene, CDR1 is MDHEN and CDR2 is SYDVKM. With 8 bases removed from V and 0 bases from J, the gap between germline ends came to 7 bases. Here the CDR3 DNA reads TGTGCCAGCCTGAGTGTGAACACTGAAGCTTTCTTT. Its translation: CASLSVNTEAFF.

This clone was recorded only once. The V call is TRBV11-3, the J call TRBJ2-1; perhaps TRBD1 as D (5 bases). Looked up from germline, CDR1 is SGHNT and CDR2 is YENEEA. The CDR3 has 14 residues. V was shortened by 5 bases and J by 2 bases, with 10 bases between the two germline ends. CDR3 loop: CASSPQQAYNEQFF. CDR3 in DNA: TGTGCCAGCAGCCCCCAACAGGCCTACAATGAGCAGTTCTTC.

The V and J genes are TRBV5-5 and TRBJ1-2; 8 nucleotides align to TRBD1. The V gene end was trimmed by 10 bases and the J gene end by 6 bases; junction bases not matched to a gene: 8. The length of the CDR3 is 12 residues. Germline V gene lookup returns CDR1 SGHKS and CDR2 YYEKEE (reference sequence). This CDR3 is CAGGKTGDGYTF. The CDR3, as DNA: TGTGCCGGGGGAAAGACAGGGGATGGCTACACCTTC.

The rearrangement joins TRBV5-1 to TRBJ2-3, with D perhaps matching TRBD1 (6 bases). Germline V gene lookup returns CDR1 SGHRS and CDR2 YFSETQ. The V and J ends lost 5 bases and 1 base respectively, with 11 bases between them. This CDR3 spans 14 amino acids. The CDR3 DNA reads TGCGCCAGCAGACAGGGCTTTCGCACAGATACGCAGTATTTT. As protein: CASRQGFRTDTQYF.

The V gene is TRBV18, the J gene TRBJ1-1; D perhaps matches TRBD1 (6 bases). This CDR3 comprises 13 residues. V was trimmed by 6 bases and J by 1 base, leaving 9 bases between them. Germline V lookup: CDR1 KGHSH, CDR2 LQKENI. CDR3 sequence (DNA): TGTGCCAGCTCGCAGGGACAGAACACTGAAGCTTTCTTT. Encoded protein: CASSQGQNTEAFF.

This chain links TRBV11-2 with TRBJ2-7, with 8 bases identical to TRBD1. Trimming cost V 2 bases and J 0 bases; bases outside gene matches: 6. Germline assignment: CDR1 SGHAT and CDR2 FQNNGV. The CDR3 spans 16 residues. CDR3 amino acids: CASSLKLDRASYEQYF. The CDR3 DNA sequence: TGTGCCAGCAGCTTAAAGTTGGACAGGGCCTCCTACGAGCAGTACTTC.

The CDR3 sequence: CASSFSPGRDNEQFF. The CDR3, as DNA: TGTGCCAGCAGCTTCAGCCCCGGTAGGGACAATGAGCAGTTCTTC. The chain combines TRBV5-6 with TRBJ2-1; no clear D. The CDR3 spans 15 residues. The ends were cut back, 2 bases at V and 5 bases at J, with 14 bases in the middle. From germline, CDR1 is SGHDT and CDR2 YYEEEE. Full variable domain (missing parts from reference TRBV5-6 and TRBJ2-1): DAGVTQSPTHLIKTRGQQVTLRCSPKSGHDTVSWYQQALGQGPQFIFQYYEEEERQRGNFPDRFSGHQFPNYSSELNVNALLLGDSALYLCASSFSPGRDNEQFFGPGTRLTVL.